This T cell receptor (beta chain) was captured by sequencing in a study of cytomegalovirus exposure and HLA in healthy donors. This clone was seen a single time. Its specificity is not known. Study observations and caveats: A link between a missense DCLRE1C variant and TCR beta V- and J-gene trimming emerged from a later analysis. Highest at DRB1 and lowest at HLA-C, TCR association rates differed among HLA loci in a later analysis.

PCR amplification relied on 60 Vbeta primers (plus 13 Jbeta primers). Here immunoSEQ multiplex PCR was the method, and the copy in TCRdb shows in-frame clones only, minus some. The sample carries 95,000 to 150,000 clones, 15% recorded once. The V gene end was trimmed by 0 bases and the J gene end by 3 bases; junction bases not matched to a gene: 1. Per germline, CDR1 SGHTA and CDR2 FQGNSA. This CDR3 is 15 amino acids long. This chain uses TRBV7-2 with TRBJ2-3; 9 bases match TRBD2. This sequence originates from a woman between 18 and 29 years old in good health and CMV-seronegative. The sample taken for sequencing was PBMCs. The CDR3, as DNA: TGTGCCAGCAGCTTAGCTCTAGCGGGGACAGATACGCAGTATTTT. Translating it yields CASSLALAGTDTQYF.